These 20 T cell receptor beta chains came from one sample sequenced in a study of patients and donors after allogeneic stem cell transplantation. TCRdb passed the RT-PCR reads through MiXCR, listing each CDR3 protein once. The repertoire holds approximately 210,000 distinct CDR3 sequences, with around 41% as singletons. Sequenced input: blood, either unsorted or a sorted T cell fraction (not recorded which). The source of these receptors is a human donor who was either an allogeneic HSCT recipient or a stem cell or donor lymphocyte infusion donor (not recorded which). It is not recorded whose cells these are; they may come from a transplant donor.

V usage is TRBV11-2 and J usage is TRBJ2-3; 14 bases agree with TRBD2. Germline-derived CDR1 and CDR2 are SGHAT and FQNNGV. The V gene end was trimmed by 2 bases and the J gene end by 2 bases; junction bases not matched to a gene: 3. The CDR3 loop spans 17 amino acids. In DNA form, the CDR3 reads TGTGCCAGCAGCTTAAGACTAGCGGGAGGGACCACAGATACGCAGTATTTT. Amino acid sequence: CASSLRLAGGTTDTQYF. The variable domain in full, with the rest retrieved from reference TRBV11-2 and TRBJ2-3, is EAGVAQSPRYKIIEKRQSVAFWCNPISGHATLYWYQQILGQGPKLLIQFQNNGVVDDSQLPKDRFSAERLKGVDSTLKIQPAKLEDSAVYLCASSLRLAGGTTDTQYFGPGTRLTVL.

V is TRBV6-6 and J is TRBJ2-3, with 11 positions matching TRBD2. Per the germline V gene, CDR1 is MNHNY and CDR2 is SVGAGI (reference sequence). Germline trimming cut 6 bases from V and 3 bases from J; bases unmatched to any gene: 2. The CDR3 runs 14 residues. The CDR3 DNA reads TGTGCCAGCAGGCGGACTAGCGGGACAGATACGCAGTATTTT. Translated: CASRRTSGTDTQYF.

This chain connects TRBV7-2 to TRBJ2-3, with 10 bases aligning to TRBD1. V lost 3 bases and J lost 3; bases outside the gene matches: 9. CDR1 is SGHTA and CDR2 is FQGNSA in the germline V gene. This CDR3 has 17 residues. For the CDR3, the DNA is TGTGCCAGCAGCTTTTTCCCCGGGACAGGGGAGACAGATACGCAGTATTTT. Translation: CASSFFPGTGETDTQYF.

This chain uses TRBV12-3 or TRBV12-4 with TRBJ2-5; D assignment may be TRBD1 or TRBD2 (5 bases each). CDR3 size: 15 residues. Trimming removed 5 bases from V and 6 bases from J, with 19 bases in between. CDR3 region: CASSTPRDDGKTQYF. CDR3 DNA sequence: TGTGCCAGCAGTACTCCCAGGGACGACGGGAAGACCCAGTACTTC.

This clonotype was observed a handful of times. The V gene is TRBV27, the J gene TRBJ1-2, with a tentative D call TRBD1 (6 bases). Trimming cost V 8 bases and J 8 bases, with 12 bases left between them. The CDR3 runs to 11 residues. Germline CDR1 is MNHEY and CDR2 is SMNVEV (reference sequence). CDR3 in amino acids: CASRNREGYTF. The CDR3 region has the DNA TGTGCCAGCCGAAACAGGGAAGGCTACACCTTC.

This clonotype appeared a few times. The V call is TRBV7-8, the J call TRBJ1-3, with D hard to call. This CDR3 has 15 residues. From germline, CDR1 is SGHVS and CDR2 FQNEAQ. V gave up 0 bases and J gave up 1 base, with 7 bases separating them. The CDR3 nucleotides are TGTGCCAGCAGCTTAGCGCCTGGGTCTGGAAACACCATATATTTT. Translation: CASSLAPGSGNTIYF.

The CDR3 DNA reads as TGCAGCGTTGAAATAAGTGGACAGGGAGTGTGGGAGCAGTACTTC. Residues: CSVEISGQGVWEQYF. The chain uses TRBV29-1 and TRBJ2-7; TRBD1 matches 8 bases. Per the germline V gene, CDR1 is SQVTM and CDR2 is ANQGSEA. The CDR3 length is 15 residues. Unmatched junction bases numbered 13, after V lost 2 bases and J lost 7 bases.

This chain connects TRBV5-1 to TRBJ2-7, with 11 bases matching TRBD2. The CDR3 length is 15 residues. Germline CDR1 reads SGHRS; CDR2 reads YFSETQ. J lost 5 bases, V lost 0 bases, and 4 bases had no gene match. CDR3 sequence reads: CASSLELAGDHEQYF. For the CDR3, the DNA is TGCGCCAGCAGCTTGGAACTAGCGGGAGACCACGAGCAGTACTTC.

The chain is built from TRBV7-2 and TRBJ2-1; D gene uncertain. There are 15 residues in the CDR3. Germline V gene data show CDR1 as SGHTA and CDR2 as FQGNSA. The V gene lost 5 bases and the J gene lost 4 bases, with 15 bases spanning the gap. DNA for the CDR3: TGTGCCAGCAGCCCTCAATTAGGGTCTTACAATGAGCAGTTCTTC. It specifies CASSPQLGSYNEQFF.

This clonotype has a handful of counts. The chain links TRBV9 to TRBJ1-1; a possible D gene is TRBD1 (6 bases). This CDR3 region has 15 residues. The germline CDR1 and CDR2 sequences are SGDLS and YYNGEE. Trimming took off 6 bases at V and 1 base at J, with 16 bases between the two ends. CDR3 DNA: TGTGCCAGCACCCTTACCGGGACAACGAACACTGAAGCTTTCTTT. Amino acid sequence: CASTLTGTTNTEAFF.

The J gene is TRBJ1-4, the V gene TRBV27; 9 bases map to TRBD1. V lost 6 bases to trimming and J lost 8 bases; unmatched junction nucleotides: 10. Germline V gene data show CDR1 as MNHEY and CDR2 as SMNVEV (reference sequence). The length of the CDR3 is 15 residues. The CDR3 bases are TGTGCCAGCAGCAGCGCCGGGACAGGGTCAGAAAAACTGTTTTTT. Translating gives CASSSAGTGSEKLFF.

The rearrangement joins TRBV29-1 to TRBJ2-1; maybe TRBD1 (6 bases). Germline CDR1 reads SQVTM; CDR2 reads ANQGSEA. CDR3 length: 15 residues. Trimming left V 4 bases short and J 3 bases short, with 16 bases between. In DNA, the CDR3 is TGCAGCGTTGGGGACACTCTAAAGGTCTACAATGAGCAGTTCTTC. This sequence encodes CSVGDTLKVYNEQFF.

V and J are TRBV6-6 and TRBJ2-7; D may be TRBD1 (5 bases). CDR1 MNHNY and CDR2 SVGAGI come from the germline V gene (reference sequence). V lost 9 bases and J 0 bases, leaving 15 bases between the germline ends. The CDR3 extends over 14 amino acids. The CDR3 DNA sequence: TGTGCCAGTAGGGGCAGGGCAAGCTCCTACGAGCAGTACTTC. This translates into CASRGRASSYEQYF.

This chain links TRBV4-3 with TRBJ2-1, with unresolved D. CDR1 is LGHNA and CDR2 is YSLEER in the germline V gene. The V and J ends lost 5 bases and 4 bases respectively, with 12 bases between them. The CDR3 is 14 amino acids. The DNA of the CDR3 is TGCGCCAGCAGCTTCCGGGCGGAGTACAATGAGCAGTTCTTC. It is translated as CASSFRAEYNEQFF.

This clonotype was observed a few times. The rearrangement joins TRBV4-3 to TRBJ2-5; D gene ambiguous. CDR1 LGHNA and CDR2 YSLEER come from the germline V gene. The germline V and J ends were trimmed by 4 bases and 2 bases, with 8 bases remaining between them. The CDR3 extends over 13 amino acids. CDR3 coding DNA: TGCGCCAGCAGCCGATTCCTGCAAGAGACCCAGTACTTC. Residues: CASSRFLQETQYF.

The chain uses TRBV6-4 and TRBJ1-1, with 7 bases identical to TRBD1. V dropped 2 bases and J dropped 3; count of bases not matched to a gene: 3. The CDR3 covers 14 residues. CDR1 is MRHNA and CDR2 is SNTAGT in the germline V gene. The CDR3 sequence: CASSDIGQDTEAFF. CDR3 bases: TGTGCCAGCAGTGACATTGGACAGGACACTGAAGCTTTCTTT.

V gene TRBV25-1 combines with J gene TRBJ2-7; D unresolved. Trimming removed 4 bases from V and 4 bases from J, with 11 bases in between. Per the germline V gene, CDR1 is MGHDK and CDR2 is SYGVNS. The length of the CDR3 is 13 residues. DNA for the CDR3: TGTGCCAGCAGTGGCGATAGGCTTTACGAGCAGTACTTC. Protein: CASSGDRLYEQYF.

This chain uses TRBV27 with TRBJ2-5; D is perhaps TRBD1 (5 bases). The germline CDR1 and CDR2 sequences are MNHEY and SMNVEV (reference sequence). The CDR3 totals 15 residues. Trimming removed 4 bases from V and 1 base from J, with 13 bases in between. CDR3 sequence reads: CASSSRPTVQETQYF. CDR3 sequence (DNA): TGTGCCAGCAGTTCCCGACCGACAGTCCAAGAGACCCAGTACTTC.

Concerning this clonotype: Germline and junction disagree at one end, which may indicate a read error. In nucleotides, the CDR3 is TGTGCCAGCAGTTTAAGGACAGGGGATGGAGACACCATATATTTT. Amino acids: CASSLRTGDGDTIYF. The gene calls are TRBV28 and TRBJ1-3, with 9 positions matching TRBD1. Germline-derived CDR1 and CDR2 are MDHEN and SYDVKM. This CDR3 comprises 15 residues.

This sequence joins TRBV15 and TRBJ1-1, with 8 bases lining up with TRBD1. Germline V lookup: CDR1 LNHNV, CDR2 YYDKDF (reference sequence). V trimming: 6 bases; J trimming: 5 bases; junction bases outside the gene matches: 11. The CDR3 consists of 15 residues. This chain's CDR3 is CATRKELDRDTEAFF. Written as DNA, the CDR3 is TGTGCCACCAGAAAGGAACTGGACAGGGATACTGAAGCTTTCTTT.